Listed here is a single TCR beta chain. This CDR3 has 15 residues. The junction had 9 bases not matched to a gene; V was cut back by 2 bases and J by 5 bases. Germline V gene lookup returns CDR1 GTSNPN and CDR2 SVGIG (reference sequence). These data originate in a study of OX40 agonist ivuxolimab in advanced cancers. Produced via immunoSEQ multiplex PCR; TCRdb's table is partial and in-frame only. The sample holds tens of thousands of clones, approximately 90% seen once. J is TRBJ2-7 and V is TRBV30; 10 bases match TRBD1. This TCR was sampled from an adult with an advanced solid tumor such as melanoma, head and neck, liver or kidney cancer. The sequences come from CD4+ or CD8+ T cells sorted from blood, collected in a trial of the OX40 agonist ivuxolimab. CDR3 protein: CAWSSGTGVSNEQYF. The CDR3, as DNA: TGTGCCTGGAGTTCCGGGACAGGGGTTAGCAACGAGCAGTACTTC. The complete variable domain, with remaining parts taken from reference TRBV30 and TRBJ2-7, reads SQTIHQWPATLVQPVGSPLSLECTVEGTSNPNLYWYRQAAGRGLQLLFYSVGIGQISSEVPQNLSASRPQDRQFILSSKKLLLSDSGFYLCAWSSGTGVSNEQYFGPGTRLTVT.